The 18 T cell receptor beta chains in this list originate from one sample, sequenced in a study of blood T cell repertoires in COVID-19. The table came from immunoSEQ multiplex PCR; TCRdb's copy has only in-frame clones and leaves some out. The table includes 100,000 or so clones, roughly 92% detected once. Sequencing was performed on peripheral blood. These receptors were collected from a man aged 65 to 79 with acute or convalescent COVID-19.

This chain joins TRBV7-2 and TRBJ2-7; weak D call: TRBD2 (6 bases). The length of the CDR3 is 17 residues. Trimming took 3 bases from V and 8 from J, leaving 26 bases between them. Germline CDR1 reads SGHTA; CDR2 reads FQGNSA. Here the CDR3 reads CASSFSRDLWGRGQQYF. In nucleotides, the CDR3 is TGTGCCAGCAGCTTCAGCCGGGACTTGTGGGGGAGAGGGCAGCAGTACTTC.

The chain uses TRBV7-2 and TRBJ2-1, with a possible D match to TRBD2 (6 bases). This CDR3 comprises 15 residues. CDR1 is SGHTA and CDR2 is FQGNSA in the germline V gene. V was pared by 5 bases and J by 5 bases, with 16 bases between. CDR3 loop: CASSQLRDFDNEQFF. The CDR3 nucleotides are TGTGCCAGCAGCCAACTCCGGGACTTTGACAATGAGCAGTTCTTC.

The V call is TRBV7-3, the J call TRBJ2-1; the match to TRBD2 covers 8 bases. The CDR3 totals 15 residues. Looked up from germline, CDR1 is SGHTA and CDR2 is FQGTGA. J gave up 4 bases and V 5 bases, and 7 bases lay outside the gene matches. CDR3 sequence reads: CASSPQAGVYNEQFF. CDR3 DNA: TGTGCCAGCAGCCCCCAAGCGGGAGTGTACAATGAGCAGTTCTTC.

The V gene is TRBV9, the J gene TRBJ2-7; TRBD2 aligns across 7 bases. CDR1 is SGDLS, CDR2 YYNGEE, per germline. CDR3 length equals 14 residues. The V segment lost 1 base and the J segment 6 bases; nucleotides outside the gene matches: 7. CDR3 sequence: CASSVSSGVGEQYF. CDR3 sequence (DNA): TGTGCCAGCAGCGTATCAAGCGGGGTAGGCGAGCAGTACTTC.

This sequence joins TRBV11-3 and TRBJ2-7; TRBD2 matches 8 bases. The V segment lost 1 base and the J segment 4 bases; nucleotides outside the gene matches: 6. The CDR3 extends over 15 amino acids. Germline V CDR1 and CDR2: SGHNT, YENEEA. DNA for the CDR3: TGTGCCAGCAGCTTAGGGGGTAGCGGGATATACGAGCAGTACTTC. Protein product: CASSLGGSGIYEQYF.

The CDR3 sequence is CASSLEQVAIIQYF. CDR3 DNA sequence: TGTGCCAGCAGCTTGGAACAGGTGGCCATCATTCAGTACTTC. The chain has TRBV5-5 and TRBJ2-4; a weak D match, TRBD1 (5 bases). Trimming removed 0 bases from V and 9 bases from J, with 13 bases in between. In germline, CDR1 is SGHKS, CDR2 YYEKEE (reference sequence). The CDR3 sequence is 14 residues long.

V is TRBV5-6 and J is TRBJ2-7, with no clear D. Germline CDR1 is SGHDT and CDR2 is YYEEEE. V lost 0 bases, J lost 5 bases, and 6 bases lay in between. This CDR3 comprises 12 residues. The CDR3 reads CASSLEANEQYF. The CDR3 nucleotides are TGTGCCAGCAGCTTGGAAGCAAACGAGCAGTACTTC.

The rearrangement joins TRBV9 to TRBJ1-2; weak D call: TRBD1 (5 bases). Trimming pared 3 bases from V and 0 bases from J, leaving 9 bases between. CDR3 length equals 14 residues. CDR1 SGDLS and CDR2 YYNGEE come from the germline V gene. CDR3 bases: TGTGCCAGCAGCGACTGGGGCGCTAACTATGGCTACACCTTC. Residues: CASSDWGANYGYTF.

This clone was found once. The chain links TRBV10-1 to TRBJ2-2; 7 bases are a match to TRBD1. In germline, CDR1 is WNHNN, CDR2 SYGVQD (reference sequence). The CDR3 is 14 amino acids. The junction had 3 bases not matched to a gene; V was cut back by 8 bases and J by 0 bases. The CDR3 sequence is CASRTGSNTGELFF. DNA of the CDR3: TGCGCCAGCCGGACAGGATCGAACACCGGGGAGCTGTTTTTT.

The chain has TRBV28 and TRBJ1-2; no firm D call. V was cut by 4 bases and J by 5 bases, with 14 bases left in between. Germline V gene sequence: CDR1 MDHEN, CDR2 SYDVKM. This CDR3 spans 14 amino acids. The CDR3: CASSSPPGIYGYTF. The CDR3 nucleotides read TGTGCCAGCAGTTCCCCGCCCGGGATTTATGGCTACACCTTC.

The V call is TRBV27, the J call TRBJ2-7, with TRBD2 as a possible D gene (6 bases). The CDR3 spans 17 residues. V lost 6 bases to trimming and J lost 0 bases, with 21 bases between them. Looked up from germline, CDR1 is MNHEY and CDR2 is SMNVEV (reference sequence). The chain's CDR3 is CASSPGSLAPSSYEQYF. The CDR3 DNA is TGTGCCAGCAGCCCCGGGAGTCTAGCGCCCAGCTCCTACGAGCAGTACTTC.

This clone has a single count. This CDR3 is CASSTTGGQGTDTQYF. The CDR3 DNA is TGTGCCAGCAGCACGACAGGGGGTCAAGGGACAGATACGCAGTATTTT. This chain joins TRBV7-9 and TRBJ2-3; TRBD1 agrees at 9 bases. The CDR3 length is 16 residues. V lost 5 bases to trimming and J lost 3 bases; unmatched junction nucleotides: 9. Germline values: CDR1 SEHNR, CDR2 FQNEAQ (reference sequence).

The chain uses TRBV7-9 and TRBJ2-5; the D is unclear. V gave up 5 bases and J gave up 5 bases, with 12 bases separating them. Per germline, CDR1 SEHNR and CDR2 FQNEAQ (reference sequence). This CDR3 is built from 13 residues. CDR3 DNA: TGTGCCAGCAGCAGAGTAGCTGGGGAGACCCAGTACTTC. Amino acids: CASSRVAGETQYF.

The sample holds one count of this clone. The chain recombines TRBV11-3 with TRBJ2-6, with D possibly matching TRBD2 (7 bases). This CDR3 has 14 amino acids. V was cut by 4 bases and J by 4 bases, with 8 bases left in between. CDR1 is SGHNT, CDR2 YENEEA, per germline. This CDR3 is CASSWGGGANVLTF. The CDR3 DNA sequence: TGTGCCAGCAGCTGGGGGGGCGGGGCCAACGTCCTGACTTTC.

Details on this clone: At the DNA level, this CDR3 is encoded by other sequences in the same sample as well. The CDR3 region is CASSPGTGNSPLHF. CDR3 nucleotide sequence: TGTGCCAGCTCACCCGGGACAGGAAATTCACCCCTCCACTTT. The rearrangement links TRBV18 to TRBJ1-6; 8 nucleotides agree with TRBD1. Unmatched junction bases numbered 2, after V lost 3 bases and J lost 7 bases. This CDR3 has 14 amino acids. Germline V lookup: CDR1 KGHSH, CDR2 LQKENI.

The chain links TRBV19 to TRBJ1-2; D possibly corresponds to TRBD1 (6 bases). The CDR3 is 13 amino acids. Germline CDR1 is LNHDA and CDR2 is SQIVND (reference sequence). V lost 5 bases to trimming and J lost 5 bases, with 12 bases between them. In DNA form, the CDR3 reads TGTGCCAGTAGTCCCCCAGGGGTGTATGGCTACACCTTC. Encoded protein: CASSPPGVYGYTF.

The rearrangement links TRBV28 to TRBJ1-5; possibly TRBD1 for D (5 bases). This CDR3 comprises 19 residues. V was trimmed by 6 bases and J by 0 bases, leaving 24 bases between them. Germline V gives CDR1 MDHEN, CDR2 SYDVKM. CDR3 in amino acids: CASRPNLGRGGYSNQPQHF. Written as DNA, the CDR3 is TGTGCCAGCAGACCCAACCTCGGACGGGGGGGTTATAGCAATCAGCCCCAGCATTTT.

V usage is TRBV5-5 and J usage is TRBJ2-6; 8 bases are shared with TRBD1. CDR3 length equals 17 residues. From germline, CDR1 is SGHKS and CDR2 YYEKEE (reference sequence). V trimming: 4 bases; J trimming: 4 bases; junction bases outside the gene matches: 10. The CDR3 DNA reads TGTGCCAGCAGCGACGGACAGGGAACTTCCGGGGCCAACGTCCTGACTTTC. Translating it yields CASSDGQGTSGANVLTF.